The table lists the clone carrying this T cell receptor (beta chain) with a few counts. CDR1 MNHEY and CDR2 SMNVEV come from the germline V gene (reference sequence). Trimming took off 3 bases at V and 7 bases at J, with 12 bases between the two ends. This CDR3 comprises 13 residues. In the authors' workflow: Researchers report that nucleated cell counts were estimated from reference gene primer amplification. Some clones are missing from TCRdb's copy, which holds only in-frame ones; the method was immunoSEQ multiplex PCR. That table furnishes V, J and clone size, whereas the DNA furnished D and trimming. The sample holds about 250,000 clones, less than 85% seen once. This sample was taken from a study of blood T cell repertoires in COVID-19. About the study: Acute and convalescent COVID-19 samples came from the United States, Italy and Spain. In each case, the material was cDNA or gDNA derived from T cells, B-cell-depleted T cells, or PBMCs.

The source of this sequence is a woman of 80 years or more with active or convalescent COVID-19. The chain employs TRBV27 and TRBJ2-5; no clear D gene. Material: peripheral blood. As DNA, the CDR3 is TGTGCCAGCAGTTTCAGTCGACCGGGGACCCAGTACTTC. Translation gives CASSFSRPGTQYF.